One and the same sample provided the 19 T cell receptor beta chains below, sequenced in a study of T cells in Graves' hyperthyroidism and ophthalmopathy. TCR beta CDR3 region amplification was performed from RNA transcripts. The HTBI set primed first-round TCR CDR3 RT-PCR. TCRdb re-derived calls from the multiplex PCR reads in MiXCR, one entry per CDR3 protein. The data show fewer than 900,000 distinct CDR3 sequences, about 19% seen once. The specimen was blood. All receptors derive from a woman aged 45-59 years with Graves' hyperthyroidism that later progressed to Graves' ophthalmopathy.

This clonotype has just a few counts. This chain uses TRBV4-1 with TRBJ2-1; TRBD2 is a possible D gene (6 bases). Trimming left V 10 bases short and J 6 bases short, with 10 bases between. This CDR3 is built from 11 residues. CDR1 MGHRA and CDR2 YSYEKL come from the germline V gene. CDR3 sequence: CATGGINEQFF. The CDR3 DNA reads TGCGCCACTGGAGGGATCAATGAGCAGTTCTTC.

This clonotype was seen repeatedly, ten times or more. The genes are TRBV12-3 or TRBV12-4 and TRBJ1-5; D unresolved. The V end was cut by 1 base, the J end by 6 bases, with 1 base between. This CDR3 comprises 11 residues. In DNA, the CDR3 is TGTGCCAGCAGTTTAGGTCAGCCCCAGCATTTT. Its protein product is CASSLGQPQHF.

Ten or more counts support this clonotype. CDR3 in amino acids: CSARDFRQGGETQYF. As DNA, the CDR3 is TGCAGTGCTAGAGATTTTAGACAGGGAGGAGAGACCCAGTACTTC. The rearrangement joins TRBV20-1 to TRBJ2-5; TRBD1 is a possible D gene (7 bases). The CDR3 loop spans 15 amino acids. Germline V gene lookup returns CDR1 DFQATT and CDR2 SNEGSKA (reference sequence). Deletions cut 0 bases from V and 4 bases from J, with 15 bases between.

The chain links TRBV13 to TRBJ1-2, with 10 bases aligning to TRBD1. V was pared by 6 bases and J by 8 bases, with 3 bases of the junction left unmatched. The CDR3 totals 12 residues. From germline, CDR1 is PRHDT and CDR2 FYEKMQ (reference sequence). CDR3 residues: CASRGTGEGYTF. The CDR3 DNA follows: TGTGCCAGCAGGGGGACAGGGGAAGGCTACACCTTC.

The chain joins TRBV4-2 to TRBJ2-6; D perhaps matches TRBD1 (6 bases). This CDR3 is built from 17 residues. Trimming removed 0 bases from V and 0 bases from J, with 9 bases in between. Germline assignment: CDR1 LGHNA and CDR2 YNFKEQ. CDR3 nucleotide sequence: TGTGCCAGCAGCCAAGATGGGGACAACTCTGGGGCCAACGTCCTGACTTTC. It codes for CASSQDGDNSGANVLTF.

The chain recombines TRBV6-2 or TRBV6-3 with TRBJ2-7, with D unresolved. Trimming took 5 bases from V and 3 from J, leaving 14 bases between them. The CDR3 runs to 14 residues. Germline CDR1 is MNHEY and CDR2 is SVGEGT. CDR3 bases: TGTGCCAGCAGTATAAGACTCCAGCTCTACGAGCAGTACTTC. Encoded protein: CASSIRLQLYEQYF.

This clonotype was seen ten or more times. The rearrangement links TRBV3-1 to TRBJ2-3; maybe TRBD1 (6 bases). Deletions cut 0 bases from V and 4 bases from J, with 11 bases between. The CDR3 runs 15 residues. Germline V gene sequence: CDR1 LGHDT, CDR2 YNNKEL (reference sequence). CDR3 loop: CASSQEYNRADTQYF. The CDR3 DNA reads TGTGCCAGCAGCCAAGAGTATAACAGGGCAGATACGCAGTATTTT.

This clonotype has ten or more counts. The chain has TRBV11-2 and TRBJ1-2; D is perhaps TRBD1 (5 bases). This CDR3 spans 15 amino acids. Germline V gene sequence: CDR1 SGHAT, CDR2 FQNNGV. Between the trimmed V and J ends, which lost 1 base and 3 bases, there was a span of 12 bases. The DNA for the CDR3 is TGTGCCAGCAGCTTAGCGTCGGGGGTGGACTATGGCTACACCTTC. Protein: CASSLASGVDYGYTF.

A remark on this clonotype: This could be a read error, since a much larger clone is one nucleotide away. The chain couples TRBV5-1 to TRBJ2-7; D might be TRBD1 or TRBD2, each matching 5 bases. The germline V gene has CDR1 SGHRS and CDR2 YFSETQ. CDR3 length: 14 amino acids. CDR3 nucleotide sequence: TGCGCCGGCAGCCTCCGGGACGGAGACTACGAGCAGTACTTC. It translates to CAGSLRDGDYEQYF.

In the case of this clonotype: A much larger clonotype is one base distant, so this may be a read error. This chain uses TRBV18 with TRBJ2-1; TRBD2 agrees at 9 bases. CDR3 size: 15 residues. Germline CDR1 is KGHSH and CDR2 is LQKENI. The ends lost 5 bases at V and 0 bases at J; junction bases unmatched: 2. In DNA form, the CDR3 reads TGTGCCAGCTCAGCGGGGGGGAGCTCCTACAATGAGCAGTTCTTC. It encodes CASSAGGSSYNEQFF.

V usage is TRBV7-6 and J usage is TRBJ2-5; 8 bases agree with TRBD2. With 6 bases clipped from V and 1 base from J, the junction kept 4 bases outside the gene matches. CDR1 and CDR2 (germline): SGHVS, FNYEAQ. The CDR3 covers 14 residues. The CDR3 loop is CASRKSGGQETQYF. CDR3 in DNA: TGTGCCAGCAGAAAAAGCGGGGGCCAAGAGACCCAGTACTTC.

This clonotype has ten or more counts. V is TRBV5-1 and J is TRBJ2-1, with TRBD2 identical over 8 bases. With V trimmed by 2 bases and J by 10 bases, 5 bases remained unmatched. The germline V gene encodes CDR1 SGHRS and CDR2 YFSETQ. The CDR3 extends over 13 amino acids. The CDR3 here is CASSLEAGEEQFF. The CDR3 region has the DNA TGCGCCAGCAGCTTAGAAGCGGGGGAAGAGCAGTTCTTC.

This clonotype showed up just a few times. The chain has TRBV4-1 and TRBJ2-7, with 9 bases aligning to TRBD1. Looked up from germline, CDR1 is MGHRA and CDR2 is YSYEKL. The CDR3 contains 15 residues. The J segment lost 2 bases and the V segment lost 2 bases, leaving 4 bases of the junction unmatched. This CDR3 is CASSQPGQGTYEQYF. The CDR3 DNA reads TGCGCCAGCAGCCAACCAGGACAGGGGACCTACGAGCAGTACTTC.

This clonotype was seen more than once but under ten times. V gene TRBV5-4 combines with J gene TRBJ2-7, with D possibly being TRBD2 (5 bases). Deletions cut 4 bases from V and 0 bases from J, with 11 bases between. The germline gives CDR1 SGHNT, CDR2 YYREEE (reference sequence). The CDR3 extends over 14 amino acids. CDR3 region: CASSRAAISYEQYF. CDR3 sequence (DNA): TGTGCCAGCAGCCGAGCGGCGATCTCCTACGAGCAGTACTTC. The full variable domain, rest sourced from reference TRBV5-4 and TRBJ2-7, is ETGVTQSPTHLIKTRGQQVTLRCSSQSGHNTVSWYQQALGQGPQFIFQYYREEENGRGNFPPRFSGLQFPNYSSELNVNALELDDSALYLCASSRAAISYEQYFGPGTRLTVT.

This clonotype came up a few times. The chain combines TRBV20-1 with TRBJ2-3; D could derive from TRBD1 or TRBD2 (6 bases each). The CDR3 covers 15 residues. The V end was cut by 6 bases, the J end by 4 bases, with 20 bases between. Germline V CDR1 and CDR2: DFQATT, SNEGSKA (reference sequence). The DNA of the CDR3 is TGCAGTGCCGATCTATGGGGGGCCGGGGCAGATACGCAGTATTTT. Translating gives CSADLWGAGADTQYF.

The chain has TRBV5-6 and TRBJ1-1; D not resolved. The germline V gene encodes CDR1 SGHDT and CDR2 YYEEEE. V shed 2 bases and J shed 3 bases, with 17 bases lying between them. There are 16 residues in the CDR3. The CDR3 DNA is TGTGCCAGCAGCTTTAGTTTGGGCGCCGCGGACACTGAAGCTTTCTTT. Amino acid sequence: CASSFSLGAADTEAFF.

This rearrangement joins TRBV5-5 to TRBJ2-3, with 7 nucleotides matching TRBD1. CDR1 is SGHKS and CDR2 is YYEKEE in the germline V gene (reference sequence). V shed 4 bases and J 2 bases; nucleotides not matched to a gene: 7. The CDR3 has 15 amino acids. The CDR3 reads CASSPARGPTDTQYF. CDR3 bases: TGTGCCAGCAGCCCCGCGAGGGGGCCCACAGATACGCAGTATTTT.

The chain has TRBV19 and TRBJ1-3; D ambiguous. This CDR3 has 11 residues. V dropped 9 bases and J dropped 2 bases, with 5 bases sitting between them. Germline loops: CDR1 LNHDA, CDR2 SQIVND (reference sequence). CDR3 sequence (DNA): TGTGCCAGCGACGCTGGAAACACCATATATTTT. This translates into CASDAGNTIYF.

This clonotype was recorded at least ten times. The chain uses TRBV7-9 and TRBJ1-1; 7 bases align to TRBD1. The trim removed 1 base at V and 0 bases at J, leaving 2 bases unmatched. The germline CDR1 and CDR2 sequences are SEHNR and FQNEAQ (reference sequence). This CDR3 region has 15 residues. CDR3 sequence reads: CASSLGDSVNTEAFF. CDR3 DNA: TGTGCCAGCAGCTTAGGGGACAGTGTGAACACTGAAGCTTTCTTT.